This passage covers 7 T cell receptor beta chains from one sample sequenced in a study of blood T cell repertoires in COVID-19. Profiling relied on immunoSEQ multiplex PCR, and the TCRdb table lists in-frame clones only, not all of them. The sample carries roughly 130,000 clones, roughly 83% recorded once. Sequencing was performed on peripheral blood. The origin of the receptors is a woman in her twenties or thirties who had recovered from COVID-19.

The chain is built from TRBV19 and TRBJ1-1; perhaps TRBD1 as D (6 bases). The germline V and J ends were trimmed by 6 bases and 0 bases, with 20 bases remaining between them. The CDR3 consists of 17 residues. Germline V gene data show CDR1 as LNHDA and CDR2 as SQIVND (reference sequence). The CDR3 coding sequence is TGTGCCAGTAGGAGTTCTAAGGACAGCCTAATGAACACTGAAGCTTTCTTT. It specifies CASRSSKDSLMNTEAFF.

The chain has TRBV6-5 and TRBJ1-2, with TRBD1 as a possible D gene (6 bases). This CDR3 spans 11 amino acids. The V end lost 10 bases, the J end lost 7 bases, and 13 bases lay between the germline ends. Per germline, CDR1 MNHEY and CDR2 SVGAGI. DNA of the CDR3: TGTGCCACCGAGGGGGTCGCTGGCTACACCTTC. Protein sequence: CATEGVAGYTF.

This clone has just a few counts. The chain combines TRBV2 with TRBJ1-1; 7 bases align to TRBD1. Germline CDR1 reads SNHLY; CDR2 reads FYNNEI. V shed 6 bases and J 5 bases; nucleotides not matched to a gene: 9. The CDR3 is made up of 14 amino acids. The CDR3: CASSRQGGLTEAFF. CDR3 coding DNA: TGTGCCAGCAGCAGACAGGGCGGTTTAACTGAAGCTTTCTTT.

This clone was recorded once. The chain carries TRBV29-1 and TRBJ1-4, with 7 bases aligning to TRBD1. Germline CDR1 reads SQVTM; CDR2 reads ANQGSEA. Germline trimming cut 5 bases from V and 0 bases from J; bases unmatched to any gene: 3. The CDR3 loop spans 14 amino acids. In DNA form, the CDR3 reads TGCAGCGTTACCGGGACAGCAACTAATGAAAAACTGTTTTTT. It encodes CSVTGTATNEKLFF.

The CDR3 is CSVDLNRGYNEQFF. The CDR3 coding sequence is TGCAGCGTTGATTTGAACAGGGGCTACAATGAGCAGTTCTTC. The rearrangement links TRBV29-1 to TRBJ2-1; TRBD1 agrees at 7 bases. CDR3 length equals 14 residues. V trimming: 3 bases; J trimming: 3 bases; junction bases outside the gene matches: 5. CDR1 is SQVTM, CDR2 ANQGSEA, per germline.

The chain uses TRBV6-5 and TRBJ1-6, with D unresolved. The length of the CDR3 is 14 residues. The V gene lost 1 base and the J gene lost 8 bases, with 9 bases spanning the gap. Per the germline V gene, CDR1 is MNHEY and CDR2 is SVGAGI. The CDR3 coding sequence is TGTGCCAGCAGTTACTTGGCGGCGGATTCACCCCTCCACTTT. This sequence encodes CASSYLAADSPLHF.

The genes are TRBV6-5 and TRBJ1-2; D is unclear. The V gene lost 6 bases and the J gene lost 4 bases, with 12 bases spanning the gap. The germline CDR1 and CDR2 sequences are MNHEY and SVGAGI. CDR3 size: 13 residues. The CDR3 here is CASRPGNIYGYTF. Here the CDR3 DNA reads TGTGCCAGCAGGCCGGGGAACATCTATGGCTACACCTTC.